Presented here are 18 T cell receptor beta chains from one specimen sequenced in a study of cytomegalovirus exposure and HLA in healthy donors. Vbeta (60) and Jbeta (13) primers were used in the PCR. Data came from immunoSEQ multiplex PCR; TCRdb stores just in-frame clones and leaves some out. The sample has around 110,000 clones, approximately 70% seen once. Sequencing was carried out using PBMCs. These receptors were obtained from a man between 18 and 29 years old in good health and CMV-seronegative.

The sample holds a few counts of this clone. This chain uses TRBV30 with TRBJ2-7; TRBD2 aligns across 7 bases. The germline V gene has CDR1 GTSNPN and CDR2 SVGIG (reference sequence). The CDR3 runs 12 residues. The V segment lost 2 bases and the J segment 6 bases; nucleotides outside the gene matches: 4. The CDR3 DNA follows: TGTGCCTGGAGTTGGACTAGAGGCGAGCAGTACTTC. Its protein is CAWSWTRGEQYF. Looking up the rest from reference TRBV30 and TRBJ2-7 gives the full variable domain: SQTIHQWPATLVQPVGSPLSLECTVEGTSNPNLYWYRQAAGRGLQLLFYSVGIGQISSEVPQNLSASRPQDRQFILSSKKLLLSDSGFYLCAWSWTRGEQYFGPGTRLTVT.

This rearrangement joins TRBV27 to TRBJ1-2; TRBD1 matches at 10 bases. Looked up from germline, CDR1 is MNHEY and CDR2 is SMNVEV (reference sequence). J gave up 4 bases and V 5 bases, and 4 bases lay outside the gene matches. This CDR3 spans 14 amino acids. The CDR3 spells CASSHRDRGYGYTF. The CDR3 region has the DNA TGTGCCAGCAGTCACCGGGACAGGGGCTATGGCTACACCTTC.

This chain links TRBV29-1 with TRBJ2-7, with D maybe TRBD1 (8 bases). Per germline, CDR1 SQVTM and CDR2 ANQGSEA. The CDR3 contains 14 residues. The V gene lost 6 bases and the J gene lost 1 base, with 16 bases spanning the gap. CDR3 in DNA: TGCAGCGTGGATGCGGGGGACAGGTCCTACGAGCAGTACTTC. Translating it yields CSVDAGDRSYEQYF.

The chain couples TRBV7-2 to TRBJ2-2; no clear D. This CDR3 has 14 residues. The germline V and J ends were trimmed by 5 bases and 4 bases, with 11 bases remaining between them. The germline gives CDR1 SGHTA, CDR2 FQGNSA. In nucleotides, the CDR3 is TGTGCCAGCAGCCCTACCCTACTCACCGGGGAGCTGTTTTTT. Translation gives CASSPTLLTGELFF.

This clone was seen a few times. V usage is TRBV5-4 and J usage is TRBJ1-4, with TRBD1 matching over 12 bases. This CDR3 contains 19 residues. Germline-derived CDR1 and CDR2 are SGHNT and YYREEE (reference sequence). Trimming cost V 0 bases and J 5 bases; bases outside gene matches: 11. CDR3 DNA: TGTGCCAGCAGCTTGGGGAATTCGGGACAGGGGGCCAAGAATGAAAAACTGTTTTTT. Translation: CASSLGNSGQGAKNEKLFF. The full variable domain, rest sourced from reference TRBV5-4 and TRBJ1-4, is ETGVTQSPTHLIKTRGQQVTLRCSSQSGHNTVSWYQQALGQGPQFIFQYYREEENGRGNFPPRFSGLQFPNYSSELNVNALELDDSALYLCASSLGNSGQGAKNEKLFFGSGTQLSVL.

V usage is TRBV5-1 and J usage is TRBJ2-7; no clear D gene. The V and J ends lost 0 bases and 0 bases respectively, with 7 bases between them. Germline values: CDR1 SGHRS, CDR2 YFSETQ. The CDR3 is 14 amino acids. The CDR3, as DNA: TGCGCCAGCAGCTTGGGAGGTCTCTCCTACGAGCAGTACTTC. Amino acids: CASSLGGLSYEQYF.

The CDR3 bases are TGTGCCAGCAGCCCCCGAAACACCTACGAGCAGTACTTC. This gives the protein CASSPRNTYEQYF. V and J are TRBV5-5 and TRBJ2-7; D is uncertain. The CDR3 loop spans 13 amino acids. Trimming pared 4 bases from V and 2 bases from J, leaving 10 bases between. CDR1 is SGHKS, CDR2 YYEKEE, per germline (reference sequence).

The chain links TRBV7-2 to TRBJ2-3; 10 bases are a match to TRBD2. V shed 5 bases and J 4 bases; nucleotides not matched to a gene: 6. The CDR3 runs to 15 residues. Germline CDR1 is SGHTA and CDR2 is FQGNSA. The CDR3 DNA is TGTGCCAGCAGCCAAGCGGGAGGGCCGGCAGATACGCAGTATTTT. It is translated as CASSQAGGPADTQYF.

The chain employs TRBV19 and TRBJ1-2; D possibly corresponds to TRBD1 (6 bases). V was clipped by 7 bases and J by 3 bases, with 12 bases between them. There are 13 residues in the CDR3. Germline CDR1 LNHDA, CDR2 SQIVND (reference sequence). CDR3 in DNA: TGTGCCAGTACTCTGGACAGAGACTATGGCTACACCTTC. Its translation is CASTLDRDYGYTF.

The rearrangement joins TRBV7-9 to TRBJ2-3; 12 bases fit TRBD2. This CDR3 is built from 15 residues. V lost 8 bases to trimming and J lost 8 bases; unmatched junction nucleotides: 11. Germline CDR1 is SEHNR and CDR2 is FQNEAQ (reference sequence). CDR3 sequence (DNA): TGTGCCAGCGCGGCTAGCGGGGGGGCTTTGGCTACGCAGTATTTT. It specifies CASAASGGALATQYF.

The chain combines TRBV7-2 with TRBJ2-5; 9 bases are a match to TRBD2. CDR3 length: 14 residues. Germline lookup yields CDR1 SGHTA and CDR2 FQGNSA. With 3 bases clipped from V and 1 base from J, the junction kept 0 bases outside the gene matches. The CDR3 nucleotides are TGTGCCAGCAGCTTGACTAGCGGCCAAGAGACCCAGTACTTC. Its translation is CASSLTSGQETQYF.

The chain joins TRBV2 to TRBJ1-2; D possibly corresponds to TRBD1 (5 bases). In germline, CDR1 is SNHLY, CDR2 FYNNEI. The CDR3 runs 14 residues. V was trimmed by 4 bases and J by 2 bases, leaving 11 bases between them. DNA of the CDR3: TGTGCCAGCAGTGGGGCCAGGGAAAACTATGGCTACACCTTC. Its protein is CASSGARENYGYTF.

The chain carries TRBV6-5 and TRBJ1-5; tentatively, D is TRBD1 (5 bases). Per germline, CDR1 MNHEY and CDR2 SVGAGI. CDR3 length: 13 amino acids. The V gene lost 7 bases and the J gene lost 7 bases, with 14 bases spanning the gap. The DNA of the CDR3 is TGTGCCAGCAAAAGACTGCAGGGACAGCCCCAGCATTTT. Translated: CASKRLQGQPQHF.

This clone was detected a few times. The CDR3 protein is CASSLWDRGYQPQHF. DNA of the CDR3: TGTGCCAGCAGCCTCTGGGACAGGGGCTATCAGCCCCAGCATTTT. V gene TRBV21-1 combines with J gene TRBJ1-5; TRBD1, the table's D call, lacks a check against the DNA. TRBV21-1 is flagged as a pseudogene. The CDR3 has 15 residues.

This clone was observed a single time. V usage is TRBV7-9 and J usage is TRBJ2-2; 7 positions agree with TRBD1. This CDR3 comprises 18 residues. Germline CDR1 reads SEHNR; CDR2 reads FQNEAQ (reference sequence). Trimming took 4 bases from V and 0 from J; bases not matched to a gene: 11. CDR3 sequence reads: CASSSAYPTGTNTGELFF. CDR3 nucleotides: TGTGCCAGCAGCTCTGCTTACCCGACAGGGACGAACACCGGGGAGCTGTTTTTT.

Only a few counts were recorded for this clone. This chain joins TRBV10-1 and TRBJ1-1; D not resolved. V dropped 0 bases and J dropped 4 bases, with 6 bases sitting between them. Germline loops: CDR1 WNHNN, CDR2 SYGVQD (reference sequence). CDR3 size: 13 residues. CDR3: CASSESGRTEAFF. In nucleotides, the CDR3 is TGCGCCAGCAGTGAGTCGGGCCGCACTGAAGCTTTCTTT.

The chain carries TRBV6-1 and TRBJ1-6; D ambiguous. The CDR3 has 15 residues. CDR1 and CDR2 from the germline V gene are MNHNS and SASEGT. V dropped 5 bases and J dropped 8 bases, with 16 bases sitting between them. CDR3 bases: TGTGCCAGCAGTTCTCGGGAAGGGATGTATTCACCCCTCCACTTT. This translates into CASSSREGMYSPLHF.

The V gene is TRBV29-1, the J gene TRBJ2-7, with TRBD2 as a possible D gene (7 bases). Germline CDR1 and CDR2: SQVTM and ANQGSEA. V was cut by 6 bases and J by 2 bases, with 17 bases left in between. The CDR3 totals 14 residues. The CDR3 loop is CSVASVGGPYEQYF. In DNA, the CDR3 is TGCAGCGTCGCTTCTGTCGGGGGGCCCTACGAGCAGTACTTC.